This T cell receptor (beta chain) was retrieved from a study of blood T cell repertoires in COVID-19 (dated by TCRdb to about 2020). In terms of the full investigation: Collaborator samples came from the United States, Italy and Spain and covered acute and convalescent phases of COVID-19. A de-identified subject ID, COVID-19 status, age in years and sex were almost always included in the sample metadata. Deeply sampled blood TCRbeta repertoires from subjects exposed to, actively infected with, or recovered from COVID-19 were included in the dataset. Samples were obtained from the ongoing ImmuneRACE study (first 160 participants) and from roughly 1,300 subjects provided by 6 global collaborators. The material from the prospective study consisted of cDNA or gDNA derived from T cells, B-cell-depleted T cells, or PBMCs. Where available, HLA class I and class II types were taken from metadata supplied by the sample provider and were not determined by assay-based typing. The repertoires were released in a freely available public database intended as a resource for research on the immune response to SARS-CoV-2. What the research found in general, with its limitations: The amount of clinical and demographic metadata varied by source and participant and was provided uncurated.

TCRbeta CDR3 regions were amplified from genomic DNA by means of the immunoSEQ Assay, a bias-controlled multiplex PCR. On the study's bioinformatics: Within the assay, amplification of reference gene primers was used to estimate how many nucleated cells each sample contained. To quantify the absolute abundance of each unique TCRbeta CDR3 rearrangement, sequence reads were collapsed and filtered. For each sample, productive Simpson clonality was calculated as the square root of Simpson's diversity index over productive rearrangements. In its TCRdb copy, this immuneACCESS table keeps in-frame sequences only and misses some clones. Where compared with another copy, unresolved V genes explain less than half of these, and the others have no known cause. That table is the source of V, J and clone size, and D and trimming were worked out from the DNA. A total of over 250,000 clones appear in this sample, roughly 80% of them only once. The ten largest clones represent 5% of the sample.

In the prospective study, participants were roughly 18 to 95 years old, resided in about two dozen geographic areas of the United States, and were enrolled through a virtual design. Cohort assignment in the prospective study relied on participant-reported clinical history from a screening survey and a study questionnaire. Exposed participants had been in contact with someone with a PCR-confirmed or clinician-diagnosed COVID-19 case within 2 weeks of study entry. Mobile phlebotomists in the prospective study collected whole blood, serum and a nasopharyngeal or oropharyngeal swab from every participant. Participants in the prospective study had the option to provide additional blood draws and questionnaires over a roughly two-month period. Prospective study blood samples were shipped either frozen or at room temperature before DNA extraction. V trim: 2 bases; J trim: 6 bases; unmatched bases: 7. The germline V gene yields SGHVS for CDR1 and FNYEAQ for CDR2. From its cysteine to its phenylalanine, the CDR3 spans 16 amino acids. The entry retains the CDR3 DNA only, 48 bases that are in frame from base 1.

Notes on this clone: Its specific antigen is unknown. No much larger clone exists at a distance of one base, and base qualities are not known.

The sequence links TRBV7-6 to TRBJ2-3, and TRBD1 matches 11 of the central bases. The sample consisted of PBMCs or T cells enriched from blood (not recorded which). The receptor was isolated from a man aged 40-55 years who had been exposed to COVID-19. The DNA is TGTGCCAGCAGCTTAAGGACAGGGGGCGAGTCGGATACGCAGTATTTT. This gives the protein CASSLRTGGESDTQYF.